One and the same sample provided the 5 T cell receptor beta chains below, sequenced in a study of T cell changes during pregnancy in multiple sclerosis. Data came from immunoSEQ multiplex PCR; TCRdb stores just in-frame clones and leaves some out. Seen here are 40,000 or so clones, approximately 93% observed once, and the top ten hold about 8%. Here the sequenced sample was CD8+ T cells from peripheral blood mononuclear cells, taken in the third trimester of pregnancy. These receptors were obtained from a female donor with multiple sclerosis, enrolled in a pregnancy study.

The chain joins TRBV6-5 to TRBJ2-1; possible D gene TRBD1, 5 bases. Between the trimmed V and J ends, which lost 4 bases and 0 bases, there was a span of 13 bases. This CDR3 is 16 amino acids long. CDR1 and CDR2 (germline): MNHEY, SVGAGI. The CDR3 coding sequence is TGTGCCAGCAGTTCCGGGTCTGGGGCCTCCTACAATGAGCAGTTCTTC. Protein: CASSSGSGASYNEQFF.

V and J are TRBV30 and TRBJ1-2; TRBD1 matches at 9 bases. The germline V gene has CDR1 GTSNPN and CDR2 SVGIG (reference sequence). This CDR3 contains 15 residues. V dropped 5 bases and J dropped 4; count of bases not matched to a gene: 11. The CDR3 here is CAWGPRDRDFYGYTF. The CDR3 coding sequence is TGTGCCTGGGGCCCCCGGGACAGGGATTTCTATGGCTACACCTTC.

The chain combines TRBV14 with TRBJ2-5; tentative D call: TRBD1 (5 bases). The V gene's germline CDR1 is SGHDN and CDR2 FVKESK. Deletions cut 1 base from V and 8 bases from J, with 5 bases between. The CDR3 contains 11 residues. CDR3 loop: CASSQGTTQYF. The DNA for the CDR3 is TGTGCCAGCAGCCAAGGGACAACCCAGTACTTC.

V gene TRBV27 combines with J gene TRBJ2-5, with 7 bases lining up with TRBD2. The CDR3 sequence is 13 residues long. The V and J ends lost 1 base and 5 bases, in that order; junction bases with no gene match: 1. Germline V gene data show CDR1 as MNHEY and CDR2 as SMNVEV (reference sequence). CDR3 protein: CASSLWGGETQYF. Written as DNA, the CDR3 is TGTGCCAGCAGTTTATGGGGGGGGGAGACCCAGTACTTC.

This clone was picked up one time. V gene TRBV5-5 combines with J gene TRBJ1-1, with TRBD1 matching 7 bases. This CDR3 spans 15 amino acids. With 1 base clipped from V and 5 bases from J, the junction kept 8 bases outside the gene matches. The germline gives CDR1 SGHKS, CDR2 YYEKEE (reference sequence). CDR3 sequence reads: CASSLFGTDSTEAFF. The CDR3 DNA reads TGTGCCAGCAGCTTGTTTGGGACAGACTCGACTGAAGCTTTCTTT.